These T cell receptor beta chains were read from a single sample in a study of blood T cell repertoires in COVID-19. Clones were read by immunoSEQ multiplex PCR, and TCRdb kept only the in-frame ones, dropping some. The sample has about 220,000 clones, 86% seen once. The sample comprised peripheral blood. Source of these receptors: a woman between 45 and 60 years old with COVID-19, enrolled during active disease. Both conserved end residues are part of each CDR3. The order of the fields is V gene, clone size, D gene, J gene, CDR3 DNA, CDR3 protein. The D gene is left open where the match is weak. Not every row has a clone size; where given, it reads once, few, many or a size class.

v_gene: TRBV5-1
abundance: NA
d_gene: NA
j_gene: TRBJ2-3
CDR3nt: TGCGCCAGCAGCCTAAGACAGTTCACAGATACGCAGTATTTT
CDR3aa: CASSLRQFTDTQYF

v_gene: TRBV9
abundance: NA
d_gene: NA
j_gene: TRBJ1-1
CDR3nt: TGTGCCAGCAGCGTAGGGTCAGGGGCGACCGCTTTCTTT
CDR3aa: CASSVGSGATAFF

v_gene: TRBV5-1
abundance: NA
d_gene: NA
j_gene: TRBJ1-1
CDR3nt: TGCGCCAGCAGCCCCCGGGTAGGGGGCACTGAAGCTTTCTTT
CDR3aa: CASSPRVGGTEAFF

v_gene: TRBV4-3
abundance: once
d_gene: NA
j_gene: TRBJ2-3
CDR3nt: TGCGCCAGCAGCCAAGAACCCCAGGGTGTGTCGGATACGCAGTATTTT
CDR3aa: CASSQEPQGVSDTQYF

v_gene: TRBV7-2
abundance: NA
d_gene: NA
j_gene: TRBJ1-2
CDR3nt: TGTGCCAGCAGCTTAAAAGGGACTAGCGGCTACACCTTC
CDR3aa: CASSLKGTSGYTF

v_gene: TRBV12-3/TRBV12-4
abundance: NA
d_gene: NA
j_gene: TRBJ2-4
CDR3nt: TGTGCCAGCACCTCCCGGTCGGGAAACATTCAGTACTTC
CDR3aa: CASTSRSGNIQYF

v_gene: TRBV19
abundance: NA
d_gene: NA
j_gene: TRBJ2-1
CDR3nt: TGTGCCAGTAGCGTGGTGAGGGAAAGGGAGCAGTTCTTC
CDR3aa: CASSVVREREQFF

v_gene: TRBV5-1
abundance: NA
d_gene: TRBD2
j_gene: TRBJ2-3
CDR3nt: TGCGCCAGCAACCCGACGGGGGGAGCAGATACGCAGTATTTT
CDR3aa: CASNPTGGADTQYF

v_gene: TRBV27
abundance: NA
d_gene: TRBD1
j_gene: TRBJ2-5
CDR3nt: TGTGCCAGCAGTTTCCTACAGGGGGCACTAGAGACCCAGTACTTC
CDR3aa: CASSFLQGALETQYF

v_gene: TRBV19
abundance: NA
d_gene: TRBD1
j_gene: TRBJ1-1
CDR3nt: TGTGCCAGTAATGAGGGGGCGTGGGCTGAAGCTTTCTTT
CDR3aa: CASNEGAWAEAFF

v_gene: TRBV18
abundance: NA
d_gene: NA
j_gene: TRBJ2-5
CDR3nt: TGTGCCAGCGCTCTACAGGCGATCATTCAAGAGACCCAGTACTTC
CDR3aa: CASALQAIIQETQYF

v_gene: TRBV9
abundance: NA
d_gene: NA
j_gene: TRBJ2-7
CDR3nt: TGTGCCAGCAGCGTAGGAGAAGGGAGGTCAGGGGAGCAGTACTTC
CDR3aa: CASSVGEGRSGEQYF

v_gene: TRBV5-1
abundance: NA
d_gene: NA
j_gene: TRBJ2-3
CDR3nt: TGCGCCAGCAGCTTGGCGGGTAGCACAGATACGCAGTATTTT
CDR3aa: CASSLAGSTDTQYF

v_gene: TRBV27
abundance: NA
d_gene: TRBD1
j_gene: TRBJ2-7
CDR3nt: TGTGCCAGCAGGACAGGGGGCTACGAGCAGTACTTC
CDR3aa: CASRTGGYEQYF

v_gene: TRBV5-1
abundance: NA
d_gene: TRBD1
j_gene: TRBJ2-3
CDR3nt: TGCGCCAGCAGCCCCCTACTATCGGGACAGGGTACAGATACGCAGTATTTT
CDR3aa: CASSPLLSGQGTDTQYF

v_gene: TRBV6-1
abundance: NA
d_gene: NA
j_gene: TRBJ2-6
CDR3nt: TGTGCCAGCAGTGGGACGGGACTTAGCTCTGGGGCCAACGTCCTGACTTTC
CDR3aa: CASSGTGLSSGANVLTF

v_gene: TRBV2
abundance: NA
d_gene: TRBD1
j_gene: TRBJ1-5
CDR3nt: TGTGCCAGCAGTGAGGGACAGAACAATCAGCCCCAGCATTTT
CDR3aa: CASSEGQNNQPQHF

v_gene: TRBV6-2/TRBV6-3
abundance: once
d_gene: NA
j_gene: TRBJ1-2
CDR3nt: TGTGCCAGCAGTCTCGGTAGGGGGAATGGCTACACCTTC
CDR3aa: CASSLGRGNGYTF

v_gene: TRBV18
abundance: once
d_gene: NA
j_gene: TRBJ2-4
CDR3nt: TGTGCCAGCTCCCCTGGGGGAGGTAACATTCAGTACTTC
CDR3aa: CASSPGGGNIQYF

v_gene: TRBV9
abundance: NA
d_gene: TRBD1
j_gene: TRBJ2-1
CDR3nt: TGTGCCAGCAGCTCGTCGGGACAGGTTAACAATGAGCAGTTCTTC
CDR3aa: CASSSSGQVNNEQFF